Shown below are 22 T cell receptor beta chains from a single sample sequenced in a study of OX40 agonist ivuxolimab in advanced cancers. Some clones are missing from TCRdb's copy, which holds only in-frame ones; the method was immunoSEQ multiplex PCR. The sample consists of around 76,000 clones, 85% to 95% of them appearing once. Source: CD4+ or CD8+ T cells sorted from blood, taken in a trial of the OX40 agonist ivuxolimab. Receptors originate from an adult with an advanced solid tumor such as melanoma, head and neck, liver or kidney cancer.

The rearrangement uses TRBV4-3 and TRBJ2-7; D is uncertain. Germline CDR1 is LGHNA and CDR2 is YSLEER. Trimming removed 4 bases from V and 0 bases from J, with 13 bases in between. The CDR3 consists of 15 residues. CDR3 amino acids: CASSPTVSSSYEQYF. The CDR3 coding sequence is TGCGCCAGCAGCCCAACAGTCTCGAGCTCCTACGAGCAGTACTTC.

The rearrangement links TRBV5-1 to TRBJ1-1, with D uncertain. Germline CDR1 reads SGHRS; CDR2 reads YFSETQ. CDR3 length: 14 residues. Trimming removed 2 bases from V and 1 base from J, with 9 bases in between. The CDR3 bases are TGCGCCAGCAGCTTCGGTAGGGCGAACACTGAAGCTTTCTTT. It translates to CASSFGRANTEAFF.

The rearrangement uses TRBV6-5 and TRBJ1-5, with D hard to call. This CDR3 has 14 amino acids. CDR1 and CDR2 from the germline V gene are MNHEY and SVGAGI. Trimming left V 5 bases short and J 2 bases short, with 10 bases between. CDR3 protein: CASSPVGGNQPQHF. The CDR3 DNA reads as TGTGCCAGCAGTCCAGTAGGTGGCAATCAGCCCCAGCATTTT.

The chain joins TRBV5-5 to TRBJ1-1, with D possibly matching TRBD1 (6 bases). This CDR3 has 15 amino acids. CDR1 and CDR2 (germline): SGHKS, YYEKEE (reference sequence). Trimming shortened V by 0 bases and J by 3 bases, and 12 bases separated the two germline ends. Written as DNA, the CDR3 is TGTGCCAGCAGCTTGGTTGGGGAGGGGGACACTGAAGCTTTCTTT. Its translation: CASSLVGEGDTEAFF.

The sample holds one count of this clone. The chain is built from TRBV2 and TRBJ1-2, with 9 bases lining up with TRBD1. CDR3 size: 14 residues. The germline gives CDR1 SNHLY, CDR2 FYNNEI. After removal of 7 bases from V and 2 bases from J, the junction contained 5 bases not matched to a gene. DNA for the CDR3: TGTGCCAGCATCCCCGGACAGGGGAACTATGGCTACACCTTC. Translation: CASIPGQGNYGYTF.

The gene calls are TRBV9 and TRBJ2-7; 9 bases fit TRBD2. This CDR3 region has 16 residues. Germline trimming cut 0 bases from V and 5 bases from J; bases unmatched to any gene: 9. Germline V gene data show CDR1 as SGDLS and CDR2 as YYNGEE. The CDR3 DNA is TGTGCCAGCAGCGTAGGCGGGGGGGCAATAGGGAACGAGCAGTACTTC. Translation: CASSVGGGAIGNEQYF.

This chain's CDR3 is CASSGGLQGHGTQYF. The CDR3 DNA reads TGTGCCAGCAGTGGGGGTCTACAGGGGCATGGTACGCAGTATTTT. The chain is built from TRBV2 and TRBJ2-3, with 7 positions matching TRBD1. The J segment lost 8 bases and the V segment lost 4 bases, leaving 12 bases of the junction unmatched. This CDR3 is 15 amino acids long. The germline CDR1 and CDR2 sequences are SNHLY and FYNNEI.

V is TRBV6-5 and J is TRBJ2-3, with a possible D match to TRBD1 (7 bases). Deletions cut 4 bases from V and 3 bases from J, with 14 bases between. CDR3 size: 15 residues. Germline-derived CDR1 and CDR2 are MNHEY and SVGAGI. The CDR3 DNA reads TGTGCCAGCAGTTTTACAGGGGAGGAAACAGATACGCAGTATTTT. Its translation: CASSFTGEETDTQYF.

CDR3 amino acids: CASSPPGGTMREQFF. The DNA for the CDR3 is TGTGCCAGCAGCCCCCCAGGCGGTACTATGCGTGAGCAGTTCTTC. The rearrangement joins TRBV7-9 to TRBJ2-1; D is unclear. Trimming stripped 5 bases from V and 9 bases from J, with 20 bases between. The CDR3 is 15 amino acids. Looked up from germline, CDR1 is SEHNR and CDR2 is FQNEAQ (reference sequence).

The chain has TRBV6-5 and TRBJ2-2; D call uncertain. Germline V lookup: CDR1 MNHEY, CDR2 SVGAGI. The CDR3 sequence is 12 residues long. With 2 bases removed from V and 8 bases from J, the gap between germline ends came to 6 bases. The chain's CDR3 is CASSYPAGELFF. In nucleotides, the CDR3 is TGTGCCAGCAGTTACCCGGCGGGGGAGCTGTTTTTT.

This clone appeared a single time. The J gene is TRBJ2-3, the V gene TRBV2; the D is unclear. V gave up 0 bases and J gave up 1 base, with 8 bases separating them. The CDR3 runs to 15 residues. Looked up from germline, CDR1 is SNHLY and CDR2 is FYNNEI. The CDR3 DNA reads as TGTGCCAGCAGTGAAGCGAGACTCCGCACAGATACGCAGTATTTT. Translation gives CASSEARLRTDTQYF.

The chain uses TRBV19 and TRBJ2-1, with 13 bases that match TRBD2. The CDR3 sequence is 17 residues long. Trimming at V came to 4 bases and at J to 2 bases, leaving 5 bases not matched to a gene. CDR1 and CDR2 (germline): LNHDA, SQIVND (reference sequence). CDR3 sequence reads: CASSTSGTSGTYNEQFF. CDR3 bases: TGTGCCAGTAGTACATCCGGGACTAGCGGGACCTACAATGAGCAGTTCTTC.

The CDR3 DNA sequence: TGTGCCAGCAGCTTACGGGGTAGGACCGGGGAGCTGTTTTTT. Translation gives CASSLRGRTGELFF. The V and J genes are TRBV11-3 and TRBJ2-2, with a possible D match to TRBD2 (5 bases). The CDR3 is made up of 14 amino acids. V was cut by 2 bases and J by 5 bases, with 9 bases left in between. Germline V gene data show CDR1 as SGHNT and CDR2 as YENEEA. Combining the CDR3 with reference TRBV11-3 and TRBJ2-2 gives the whole variable domain EAGVVQSPRYKIIEKKQPVAFWCNPISGHNTLYWYLQNLGQGPELLIRYENEEAVDDSQLPKDRFSAERLKGVDSTLKIQPAELGDSAVYLCASSLRGRTGELFFGEGSRLTVL.

Only one count was recorded for this clone. The gene calls are TRBV6-6 and TRBJ2-1, with D tentatively TRBD2 (5 bases). From germline, CDR1 is MNHNY and CDR2 SVGAGI (reference sequence). V shed 5 bases and J shed 9 bases, with 11 bases lying between them. This CDR3 region has 12 residues. The CDR3 sequence: CASSRGDGEQFF. The CDR3 DNA follows: TGTGCCAGCAGTCGGGGAGACGGTGAGCAGTTCTTC.

CDR3 in amino acids: CASSPTSGNRYEQYF. The CDR3 nucleotides are TGTGCCAGCAGCCCCACAAGCGGGAACAGGTACGAGCAGTACTTC. This rearrangement joins TRBV11-2 to TRBJ2-7; 7 bases match TRBD2. The CDR3 consists of 15 residues. The V gene's germline CDR1 is SGHAT and CDR2 FQNNGV. J was trimmed by 4 bases and V by 5 bases; bases with no gene match: 11.

The chain joins TRBV29-1 to TRBJ2-7; possible D gene TRBD1, 6 bases. CDR3 size: 11 residues. Deletions cut 7 bases from V and 1 base from J, with 8 bases between. CDR1 SQVTM and CDR2 ANQGSEA come from the germline V gene. Written as DNA, the CDR3 is TGCAGCGCCGGACAGTCCTACGAGCAGTACTTC. Translation gives CSAGQSYEQYF.

This sequence joins TRBV6-5 and TRBJ1-4, with D unresolved. V was shortened by 5 bases and J by 5 bases, with 9 bases between the two germline ends. CDR3 length equals 13 residues. Germline CDR1 reads MNHEY; CDR2 reads SVGAGI. In nucleotides, the CDR3 is TGTGCCAGCAGTCCCGACGGAAATGAAAAACTGTTTTTT. Translating gives CASSPDGNEKLFF.

The J gene is TRBJ2-1, the V gene TRBV4-1; D ambiguous. Trimming pared 3 bases from V and 7 bases from J, leaving 7 bases between. This CDR3 spans 12 amino acids. Germline V gene sequence: CDR1 MGHRA, CDR2 YSYEKL. The DNA of the CDR3 is TGCGCCAGCAGCCATCAACTGAATGAGCAGTTCTTC. The encoded protein is CASSHQLNEQFF.

The chain is built from TRBV29-1 and TRBJ2-7, with D possibly TRBD2 on 6 matching bases. CDR1 is SQVTM and CDR2 is ANQGSEA in the germline V gene. The CDR3 is 14 amino acids. The V end was cut by 5 bases, the J end by 0 bases, with 14 bases between. CDR3 nucleotide sequence: TGCAGCGTTCCGCGGGGAGGCACCTCCTACGAGCAGTACTTC. It is translated as CSVPRGGTSYEQYF.

The chain uses TRBV7-2 and TRBJ2-7, with D hard to call. Per germline, CDR1 SGHTA and CDR2 FQGNSA. CDR3 length: 14 amino acids. Trimming stripped 5 bases from V and 1 base from J, with 12 bases between. The CDR3: CASSRYVGSYEQYF. CDR3 sequence (DNA): TGTGCCAGCAGCCGATACGTTGGGTCCTACGAGCAGTACTTC.

This rearrangement joins TRBV4-1 to TRBJ1-5; tentative D call: TRBD1 (6 bases). The CDR3 runs 15 residues. Trimming shortened V by 2 bases and J by 6 bases, and 14 bases separated the two germline ends. Germline CDR1 and CDR2: MGHRA and YSYEKL. The CDR3, as DNA: TGCGCCAGCAGCCAAAACAGGGTATCAAGTCAGCCCCAGCATTTT. As protein: CASSQNRVSSQPQHF.

V gene TRBV25-1 combines with J gene TRBJ2-5; perhaps TRBD2 as D (5 bases). The V end was cut by 1 base, the J end by 5 bases, with 11 bases between. This CDR3 spans 14 amino acids. Germline V gene data show CDR1 as MGHDK and CDR2 as SYGVNS. The CDR3 sequence is CASSELASKETQYF. The CDR3 nucleotides read TGTGCCAGCAGTGAATTAGCTAGCAAGGAGACCCAGTACTTC.